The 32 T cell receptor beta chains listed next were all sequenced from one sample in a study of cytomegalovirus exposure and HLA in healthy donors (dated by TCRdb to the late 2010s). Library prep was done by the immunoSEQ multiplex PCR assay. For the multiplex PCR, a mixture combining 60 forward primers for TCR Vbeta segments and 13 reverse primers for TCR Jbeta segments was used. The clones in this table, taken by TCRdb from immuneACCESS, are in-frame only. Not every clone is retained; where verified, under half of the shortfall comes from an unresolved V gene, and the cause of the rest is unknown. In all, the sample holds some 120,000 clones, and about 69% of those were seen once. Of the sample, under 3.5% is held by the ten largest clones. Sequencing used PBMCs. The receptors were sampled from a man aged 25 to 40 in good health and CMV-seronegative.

CDR3 nucleotides: TGTGCCAGGGGAACTAGCGGGAGGGCCGGCGGATTCGGTACGCAGTATTTT. Amino acids: CARGTSGRAGGFGTQYF. The chain uses TRBV7-3 and TRBJ2-3; 13 positions match TRBD2. There are 17 residues in the CDR3. Germline V CDR1 and CDR2: SGHTA, FQGTGA. The V gene end was trimmed by 9 bases and the J gene end by 8 bases; junction bases not matched to a gene: 17.

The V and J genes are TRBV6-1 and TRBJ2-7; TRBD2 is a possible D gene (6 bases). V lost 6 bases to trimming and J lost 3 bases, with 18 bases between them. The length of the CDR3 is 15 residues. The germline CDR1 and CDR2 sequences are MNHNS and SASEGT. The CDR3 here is CASRDPREPDYEQYF. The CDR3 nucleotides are TGTGCCAGCAGGGATCCACGGGAGCCAGACTACGAGCAGTACTTC.

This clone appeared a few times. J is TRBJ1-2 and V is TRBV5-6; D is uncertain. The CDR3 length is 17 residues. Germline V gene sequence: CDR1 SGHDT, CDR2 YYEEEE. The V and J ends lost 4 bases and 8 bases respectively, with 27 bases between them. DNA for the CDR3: TGTGCCAGCAGCGCCCCTTGGTGGCAACCTACAACGGGGGGCTACACCTTC. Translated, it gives CASSAPWWQPTTGGYTF.

The CDR3: CASSDSGGGTQYF. For the CDR3, the DNA is TGTGCCAGCAGTGATTCAGGGGGAGGGACCCAGTACTTC. The chain joins TRBV6-1 to TRBJ2-5, with D possibly TRBD1 on 7 matching bases. The CDR3 runs 13 residues. V was pared by 3 bases and J by 7 bases, with 12 bases between. Germline loops: CDR1 MNHNS, CDR2 SASEGT.

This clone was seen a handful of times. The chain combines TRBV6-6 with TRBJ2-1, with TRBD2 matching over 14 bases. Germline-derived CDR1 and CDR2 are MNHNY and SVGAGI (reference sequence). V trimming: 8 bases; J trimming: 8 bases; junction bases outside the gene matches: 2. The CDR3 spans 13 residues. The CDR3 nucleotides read TGTGCCAGCGGGACTAGCGGGGGATATGAGCAGTTCTTC. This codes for CASGTSGGYEQFF.

The CDR3 loop is CASSRAPGLAGGDTGELFF. As DNA, the CDR3 is TGCGCCAGCAGCCGAGCACCGGGACTAGCGGGAGGGGACACCGGGGAGCTGTTTTTT. The chain recombines TRBV4-3 with TRBJ2-2, with TRBD2 matching over 16 bases. V shed 4 bases and J 3 bases; nucleotides not matched to a gene: 8. This CDR3 comprises 19 residues. Germline V gene lookup returns CDR1 LGHNA and CDR2 YSLEER.

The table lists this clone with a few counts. The chain's CDR3 is CASSLGGRHTYEQYF. The DNA of the CDR3 is TGTGCCAGCAGCTTGGGCGGGCGACATACTTACGAGCAGTACTTC. The V gene is TRBV5-6, the J gene TRBJ2-7; a weak D match, TRBD2 (5 bases). Trimming took 0 bases from V and 4 from J, leaving 14 bases between them. This CDR3 has 15 amino acids. Germline CDR1 is SGHDT and CDR2 is YYEEEE.

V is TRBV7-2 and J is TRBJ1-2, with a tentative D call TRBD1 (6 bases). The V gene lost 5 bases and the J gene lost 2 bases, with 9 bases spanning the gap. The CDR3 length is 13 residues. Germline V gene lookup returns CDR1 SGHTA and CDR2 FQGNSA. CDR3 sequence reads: CASSPQGNYGYTF. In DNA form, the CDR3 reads TGTGCCAGCAGCCCTCAGGGGAACTATGGCTACACCTTC.

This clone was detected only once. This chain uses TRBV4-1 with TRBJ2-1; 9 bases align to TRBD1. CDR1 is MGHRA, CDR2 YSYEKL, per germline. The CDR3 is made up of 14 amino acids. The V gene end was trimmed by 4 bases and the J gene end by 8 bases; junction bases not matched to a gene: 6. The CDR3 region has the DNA TGCGCCAGCAGCCCCTCGGACAGGGGACATGAGCAGTTCTTC. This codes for CASSPSDRGHEQFF.

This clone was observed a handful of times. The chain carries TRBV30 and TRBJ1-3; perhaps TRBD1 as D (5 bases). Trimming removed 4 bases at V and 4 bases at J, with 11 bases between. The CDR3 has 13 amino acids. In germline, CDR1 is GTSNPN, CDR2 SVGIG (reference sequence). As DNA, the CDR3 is TGTGCCTGGACCCCAGCAGGGGGAAACACCATATATTTT. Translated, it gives CAWTPAGGNTIYF.

CDR3 DNA: TGTGCCAGCAGGGGGACAGGGTCCAATGAGCAGTTCTTC. Its protein is CASRGTGSNEQFF. This rearrangement joins TRBV6-1 to TRBJ2-1, with 9 nucleotides matching TRBD1. CDR3 length: 13 amino acids. J was trimmed by 6 bases and V by 6 bases; bases with no gene match: 3. Germline-derived CDR1 and CDR2 are MNHNS and SASEGT.

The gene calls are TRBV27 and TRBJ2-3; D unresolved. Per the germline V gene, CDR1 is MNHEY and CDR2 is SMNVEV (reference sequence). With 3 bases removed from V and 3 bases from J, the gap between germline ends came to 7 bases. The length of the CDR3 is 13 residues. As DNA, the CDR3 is TGTGCCAGCAGTTTCCGAGTTACAGATACGCAGTATTTT. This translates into CASSFRVTDTQYF.

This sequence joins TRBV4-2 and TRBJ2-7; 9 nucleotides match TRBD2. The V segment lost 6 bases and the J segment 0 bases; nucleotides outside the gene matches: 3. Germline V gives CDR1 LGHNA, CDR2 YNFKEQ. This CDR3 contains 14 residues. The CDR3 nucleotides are TGTGCCAGCAGTAGCGGGGGTAACTCCTACGAGCAGTACTTC. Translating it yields CASSSGGNSYEQYF.

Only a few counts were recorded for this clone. The CDR3 sequence: CASSLMAGLENTEAFF. As DNA, the CDR3 is TGTGCCAGCTCACTAATGGCGGGACTTGAGAACACTGAAGCTTTCTTT. This chain links TRBV18 with TRBJ1-1; D is perhaps TRBD1 (5 bases). This CDR3 has 16 residues. Trimming removed 4 bases from V and 1 base from J, with 16 bases in between. The germline gives CDR1 KGHSH, CDR2 LQKENI.

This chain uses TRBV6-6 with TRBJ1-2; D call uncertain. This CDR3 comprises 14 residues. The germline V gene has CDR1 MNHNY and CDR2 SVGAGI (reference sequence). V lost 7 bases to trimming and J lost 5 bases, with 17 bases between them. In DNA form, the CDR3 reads TGTGCCAGCACCGAGCGGGGAGATGGGTATGGCTACACCTTC. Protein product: CASTERGDGYGYTF.

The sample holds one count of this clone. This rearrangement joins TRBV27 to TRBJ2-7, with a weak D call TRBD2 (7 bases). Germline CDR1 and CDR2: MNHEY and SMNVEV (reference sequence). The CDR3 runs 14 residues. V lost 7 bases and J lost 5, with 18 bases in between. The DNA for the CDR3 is TGTGCCAGCATGGCGGGGGCCCGACCCAACGAGCAGTACTTC. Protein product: CASMAGARPNEQYF.

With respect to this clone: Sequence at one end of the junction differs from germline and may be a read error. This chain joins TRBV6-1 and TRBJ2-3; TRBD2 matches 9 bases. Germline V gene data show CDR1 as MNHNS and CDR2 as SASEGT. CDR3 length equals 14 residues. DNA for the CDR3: TGTGCCAGCAGTAAAGCGGGGGGTACAGATACGCAGTATTTT. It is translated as CASSKAGGTDTQYF.

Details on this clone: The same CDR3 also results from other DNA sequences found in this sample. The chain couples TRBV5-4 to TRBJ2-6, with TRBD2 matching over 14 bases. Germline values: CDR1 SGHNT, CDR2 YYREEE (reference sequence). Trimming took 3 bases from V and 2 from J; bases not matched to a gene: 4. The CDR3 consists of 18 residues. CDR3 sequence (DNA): TGTGCCAGCAGCTCGGGACTAGCGGGAGCCCCTGGGGCCAACGTCCTGACTTTC. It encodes CASSSGLAGAPGANVLTF.

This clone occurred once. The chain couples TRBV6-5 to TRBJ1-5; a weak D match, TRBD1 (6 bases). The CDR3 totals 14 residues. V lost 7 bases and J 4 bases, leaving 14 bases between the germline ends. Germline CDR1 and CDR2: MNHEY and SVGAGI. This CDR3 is CASTDRFRNQPQHF. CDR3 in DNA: TGTGCCAGCACCGACAGGTTCAGAAATCAGCCCCAGCATTTT.

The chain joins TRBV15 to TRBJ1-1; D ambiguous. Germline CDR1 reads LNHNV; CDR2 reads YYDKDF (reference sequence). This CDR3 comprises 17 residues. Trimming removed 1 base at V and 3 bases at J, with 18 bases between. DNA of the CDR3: TGTGCCACCAGCAGAGGTGGCTTAGGAGTATTGGACACTGAAGCTTTCTTT. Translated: CATSRGGLGVLDTEAFF.

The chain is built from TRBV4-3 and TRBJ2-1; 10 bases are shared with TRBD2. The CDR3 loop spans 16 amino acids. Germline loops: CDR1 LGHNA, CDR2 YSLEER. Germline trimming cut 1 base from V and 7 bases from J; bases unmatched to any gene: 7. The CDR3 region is CASSQGTSGSGNEQFF. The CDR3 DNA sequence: TGCGCCAGCAGCCAAGGGACTAGCGGCTCTGGTAATGAGCAGTTCTTC.

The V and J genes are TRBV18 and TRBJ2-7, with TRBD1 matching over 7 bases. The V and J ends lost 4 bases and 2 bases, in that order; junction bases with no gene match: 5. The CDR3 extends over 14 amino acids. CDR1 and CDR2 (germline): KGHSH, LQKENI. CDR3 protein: CASSLGQLPYEQYF. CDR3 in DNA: TGTGCCAGCTCACTGGGACAGTTGCCCTACGAGCAGTACTTC.

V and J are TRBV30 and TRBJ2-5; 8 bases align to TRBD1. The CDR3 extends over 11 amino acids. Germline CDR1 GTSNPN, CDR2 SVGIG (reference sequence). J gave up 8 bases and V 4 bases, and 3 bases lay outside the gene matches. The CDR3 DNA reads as TGTGCCTGGACCGACAGGGGTACCCAGTACTTC. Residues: CAWTDRGTQYF.

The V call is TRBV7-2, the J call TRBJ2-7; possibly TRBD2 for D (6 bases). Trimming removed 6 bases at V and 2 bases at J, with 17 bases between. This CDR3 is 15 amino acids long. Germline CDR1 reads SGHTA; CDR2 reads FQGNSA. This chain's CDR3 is CASSLGLAPAYEQYF. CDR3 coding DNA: TGTGCCAGCAGTCTCGGGCTAGCGCCTGCCTACGAGCAGTACTTC.

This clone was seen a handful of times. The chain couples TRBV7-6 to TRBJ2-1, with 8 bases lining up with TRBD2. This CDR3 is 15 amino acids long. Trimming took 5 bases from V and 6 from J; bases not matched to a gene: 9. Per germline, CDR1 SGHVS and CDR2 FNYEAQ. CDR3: CASSPVVAGSNEQFF. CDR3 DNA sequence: TGTGCCAGCAGCCCGGTGGTAGCGGGGTCCAATGAGCAGTTCTTC.

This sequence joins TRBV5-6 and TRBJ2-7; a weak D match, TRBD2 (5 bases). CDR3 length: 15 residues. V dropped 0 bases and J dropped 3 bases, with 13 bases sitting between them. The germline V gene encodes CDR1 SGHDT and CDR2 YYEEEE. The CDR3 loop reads CASSLGNLRDYEQYF. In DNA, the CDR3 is TGTGCCAGCAGCTTGGGGAACCTACGGGACTACGAGCAGTACTTC.

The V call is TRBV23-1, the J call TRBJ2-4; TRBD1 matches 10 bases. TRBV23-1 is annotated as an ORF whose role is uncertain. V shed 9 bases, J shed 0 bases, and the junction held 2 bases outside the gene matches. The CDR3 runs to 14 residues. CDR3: CARRDRGAKNIQYF. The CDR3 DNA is TGCGCCAGGAGGGACAGGGGAGCCAAAAACATTCAGTACTTC.

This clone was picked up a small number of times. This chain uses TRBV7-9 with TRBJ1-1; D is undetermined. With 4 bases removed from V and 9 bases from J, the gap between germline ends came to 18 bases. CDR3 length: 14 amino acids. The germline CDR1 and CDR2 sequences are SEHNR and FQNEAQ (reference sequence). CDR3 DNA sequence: TGTGCCAGCAGCTCCCCCGTTACCGATAACAAAGCTTTCTTT. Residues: CASSSPVTDNKAFF.

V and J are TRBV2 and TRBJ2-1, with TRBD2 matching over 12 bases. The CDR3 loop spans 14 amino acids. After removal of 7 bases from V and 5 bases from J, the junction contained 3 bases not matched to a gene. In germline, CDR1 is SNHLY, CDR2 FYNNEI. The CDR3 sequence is CASTSGRANNEQFF. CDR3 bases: TGTGCCAGCACTAGCGGGAGGGCTAACAATGAGCAGTTCTTC.

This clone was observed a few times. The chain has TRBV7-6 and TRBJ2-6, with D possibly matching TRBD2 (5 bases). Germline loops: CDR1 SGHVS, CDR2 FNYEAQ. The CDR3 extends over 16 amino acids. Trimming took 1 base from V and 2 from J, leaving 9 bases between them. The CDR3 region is CASSLVLGAGANVLTF. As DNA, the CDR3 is TGTGCCAGCAGCTTAGTGCTCGGGGCTGGGGCCAACGTCCTGACTTTC.

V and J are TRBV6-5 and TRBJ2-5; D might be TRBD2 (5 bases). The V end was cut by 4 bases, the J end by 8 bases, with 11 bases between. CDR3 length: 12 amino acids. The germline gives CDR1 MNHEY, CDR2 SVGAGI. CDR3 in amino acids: CASSFRGSTQYF. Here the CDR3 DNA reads TGTGCCAGCAGTTTCCGGGGTTCAACCCAGTACTTC.

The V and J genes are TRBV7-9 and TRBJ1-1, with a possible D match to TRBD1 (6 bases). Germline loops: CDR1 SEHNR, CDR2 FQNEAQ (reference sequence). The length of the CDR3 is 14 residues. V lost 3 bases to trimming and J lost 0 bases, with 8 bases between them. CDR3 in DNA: TGTGCCAGCAGCTTTCAGGGGATGAACACTGAAGCTTTCTTT. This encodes CASSFQGMNTEAFF.